A selection of T cell receptor beta chains follows, all from one sample in a study of Graves' ophthalmopathy and Graves' hyperthyroidism. TCRdb processed the multiplex PCR reads anew with MiXCR; each CDR3 protein has one entry. The sample records around 1,000,000 distinct CDR3 sequences, 35% to 45% being singletons. Sequencing input: peripheral blood or thyroid tissue (not recorded which). The receptors were sampled from an adult man with Graves' hyperthyroidism. Each CDR3 is given with its conserved first and last residue.

CDR3aa	v_gene	j_gene
CASSAIGGGEQYF	TRBV18	TRBJ2-7
CASSLEPTGGREKLFF	TRBV7-8	TRBJ1-4
CAWAQGNNSPLHF	TRBV30	TRBJ1-6
CASSHDVTYEQYF	TRBV4-2	TRBJ2-7
CASSLAWGSVAGVPLQETQYF	TRBV7-8	TRBJ2-5
CSAELASGEETQYF	TRBV20-1	TRBJ2-5
CASTGGQNYGYTF	TRBV2	TRBJ1-2
CASSIRPGQGNQPQHF	TRBV19	TRBJ1-5
CASSQEKGKLFF	TRBV4-1	TRBJ1-4
CASSEGGHEQYF	TRBV6-5	TRBJ2-7
CASSVDGGSYEQYF	TRBV9	TRBJ2-7
CASSAEPSTDTQYF	TRBV10-2	TRBJ2-3
CATSTKAEAFF	TRBV15	TRBJ1-1